This T cell receptor (beta chain) was profiled in a study of T cells in Graves' hyperthyroidism and ophthalmopathy. In this sample, this clonotype turned up many times. RNA transcripts were the template for amplifying TCR beta CDR3 regions. The TCR CDR3 first-round RT-PCR relied on the HTBI primer set. TCRdb passed the multiplex PCR reads through MiXCR, listing each CDR3 protein once. The sample carries roughly 110,000 distinct CDR3 sequences, roughly 15% recorded once. J was trimmed by 2 bases and V by 4 bases; bases with no gene match: 8. This CDR3 region has 16 residues. Germline values: CDR1 SGHRS, CDR2 YFSETQ.

Sequencing was done on a sample of blood. The source of this sequence is a woman aged 45 to 65 with Graves' hyperthyroidism. The J gene is TRBJ2-7, the V gene TRBV5-1, with 11 bases identical to TRBD2. CDR3 coding DNA: TGCGCCAGCAGCCCGGTTAGCGGGAGGGCGACCTACGAGCAGTACTTC. Encoded protein: CASSPVSGRATYEQYF.